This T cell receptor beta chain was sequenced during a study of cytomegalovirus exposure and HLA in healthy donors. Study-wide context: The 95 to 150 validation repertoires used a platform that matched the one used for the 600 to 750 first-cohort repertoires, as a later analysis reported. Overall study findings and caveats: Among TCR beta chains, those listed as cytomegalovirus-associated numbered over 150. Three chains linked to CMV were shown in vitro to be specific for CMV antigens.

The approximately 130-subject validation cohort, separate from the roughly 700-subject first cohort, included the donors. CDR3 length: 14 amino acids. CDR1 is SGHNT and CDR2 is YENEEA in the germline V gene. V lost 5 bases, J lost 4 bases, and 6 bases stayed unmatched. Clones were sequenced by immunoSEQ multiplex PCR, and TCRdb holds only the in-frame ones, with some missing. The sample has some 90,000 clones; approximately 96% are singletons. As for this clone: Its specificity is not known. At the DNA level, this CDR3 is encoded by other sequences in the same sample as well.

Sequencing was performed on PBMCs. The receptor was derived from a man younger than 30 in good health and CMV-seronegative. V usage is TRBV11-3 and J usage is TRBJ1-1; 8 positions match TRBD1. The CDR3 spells CASSDGQGGTEAFF. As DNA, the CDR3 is TGTGCCAGCAGCGACGGACAGGGAGGCACTGAAGCTTTCTTT.